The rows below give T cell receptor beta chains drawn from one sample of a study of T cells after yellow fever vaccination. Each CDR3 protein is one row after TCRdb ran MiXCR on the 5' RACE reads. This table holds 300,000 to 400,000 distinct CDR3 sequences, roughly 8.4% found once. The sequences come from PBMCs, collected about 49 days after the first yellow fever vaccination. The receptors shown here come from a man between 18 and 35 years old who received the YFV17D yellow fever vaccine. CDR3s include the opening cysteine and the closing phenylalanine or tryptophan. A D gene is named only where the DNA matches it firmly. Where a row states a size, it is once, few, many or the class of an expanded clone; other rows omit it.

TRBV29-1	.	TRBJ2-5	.	TGCAGCGTTGAAGATCAATTGCAGGGGACCCAGTACTTC	CSVEDQLQGTQYF
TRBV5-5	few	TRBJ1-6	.	TGTGCCAGCAGCTTGGTTCGCGATACCTATAATTCACCCCTCCACTTT	CASSLVRDTYNSPLHF
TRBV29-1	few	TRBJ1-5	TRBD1	TGCAGCGTATCGGACGGGACAGCGGTCAATCAGCCCCAGCATTTT	CSVSDGTAVNQPQHF
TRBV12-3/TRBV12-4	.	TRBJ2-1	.	TGTGCCAGCAGTCCGGGCCTCCGATGGGATGAGCAGTTCTTC	CASSPGLRWDEQFF
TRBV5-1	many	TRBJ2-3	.	TGCGCCAGCAGCTACGCCGGGACCAACACAGATACGCAGTATTTT	CASSYAGTNTDTQYF
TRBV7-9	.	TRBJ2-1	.	TGTGCCAGCAGCTTTTTCGGAGAGCAGTTCTTC	CASSFFGEQFF
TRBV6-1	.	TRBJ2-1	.	TGTGCCAGCAACCAGGGGGGGGGCAATGAGCAGTTCTTC	CASNQGGGNEQFF
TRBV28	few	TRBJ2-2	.	TGTGCCAGCAGTTTCCCCCCAGGGCGGGCTAACACCGGGGAGCTGTTTTTT	CASSFPPGRANTGELFF
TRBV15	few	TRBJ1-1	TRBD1	TGTGCCACCAGCAGATACGGACAGGGGAGAATGAACACTGAAGCTTTCTTT	CATSRYGQGRMNTEAFF
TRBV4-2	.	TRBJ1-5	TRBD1	TGTGCCAGCAGCGCACCAAATCCGGGACAGGGGGCTAGTGGCAATCAGCCCCAGCATTTT	CASSAPNPGQGASGNQPQHF
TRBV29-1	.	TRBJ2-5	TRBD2	TGCAGCGTTGAGCGGGGGGGCCGGGTACAAGAGACCCAGTACTTC	CSVERGGRVQETQYF
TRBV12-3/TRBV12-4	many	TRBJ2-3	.	TGTGCCAGCAGTTTGACTGTCGATACGCAGTATTTT	CASSLTVDTQYF
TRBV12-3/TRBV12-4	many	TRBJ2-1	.	TGTGCCAGCAGTACCAACAATGAGCAGTTCTTC	CASSTNNEQFF
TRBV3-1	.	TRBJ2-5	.	TGTGCCAGCAGCCGTCCAATCAGAACGGCGGAGACCCAGTACTTC	CASSRPIRTAETQYF
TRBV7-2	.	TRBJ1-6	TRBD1	TGTGCCAGCAGCTTAGACCGGACAGGGCGCAATTCACCCCTCCACTTT	CASSLDRTGRNSPLHF
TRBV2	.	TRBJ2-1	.	TGTGCCAGCAGTTACCCCACTCGATCCGACCGATCCAATGAGCATTTCTTC	CASSYPTRSDRSNEHFF
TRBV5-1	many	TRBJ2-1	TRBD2	TGCGCCAGCAGCGGAGCGGGGGGGTACAATGAGCAGTTCTTC	CASSGAGGYNEQFF
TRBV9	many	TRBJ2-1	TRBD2	TGTGCCAGCACAGCGGGGGGGACCGCTGAGCAGTTCTTC	CASTAGGTAEQFF
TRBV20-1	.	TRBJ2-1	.	TGCAGTGCTAGAGATGAACGAGTTCGGGGGGCACACTACAATGAGCAGTTCTTC	CSARDERVRGAHYNEQFF
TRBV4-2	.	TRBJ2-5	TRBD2	TGTGCCAGCAGCCAAGATTTAGCGGGGGGGAGGGAGACCCAGTACTTC	CASSQDLAGGRETQYF
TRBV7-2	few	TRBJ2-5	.	TGTGCCAGCAGCTTAGAACAGAGGGTGACCCAGTACTTC	CASSLEQRVTQYF
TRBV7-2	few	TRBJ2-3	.	TGTGCCAGCAGCTTATCGTTGACAAACACAGATACGCAGTATTTT	CASSLSLTNTDTQYF
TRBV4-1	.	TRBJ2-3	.	TGCGCCAGCAGCCCCACGCCCGGACAGCCTAGCACAGATACGCAGTATTTT	CASSPTPGQPSTDTQYF
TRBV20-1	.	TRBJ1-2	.	TGCAGTGCTAGACTAAGGACAGATGGCTACACCTTC	CSARLRTDGYTF
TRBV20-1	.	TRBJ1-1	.	TGCAGTGCCCGATTGGCGGGGAACACTGAAGCTTTCTTT	CSARLAGNTEAFF
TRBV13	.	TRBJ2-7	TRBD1	TGTGCCAGCAGCTTAGAAGGGACAGGGCAATACGAGCAGTACTTC	CASSLEGTGQYEQYF
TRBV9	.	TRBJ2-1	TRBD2	TGTGCCAGCAGCGTAGGGGGCACTAGCGGGGCTAATGAGCAGTTCTTC	CASSVGGTSGANEQFF
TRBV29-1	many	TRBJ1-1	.	TGCAGCGTTGATCCGAATGCGAGGGACACTGAAGCTTTCTTT	CSVDPNARDTEAFF
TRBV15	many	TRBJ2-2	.	TGTGCCACCAGCAGAGGCTTAGGAACCGGGGAGCTGTTTTTT	CATSRGLGTGELFF
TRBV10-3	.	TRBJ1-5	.	TGTGCCACCACCGCGCAGGGTCAGGAGTCGCCCCAGCATTTT	CATTAQGQESPQHF
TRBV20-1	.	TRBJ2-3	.	TGCAGTGCTAGTAAAGAGACAGATACGCAGTATTTT	CSASKETDTQYF
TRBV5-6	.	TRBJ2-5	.	TGTGCCAGCAGCTTGCCCCAGGGGTTAGGAGAGACCCAGTACTTC	CASSLPQGLGETQYF
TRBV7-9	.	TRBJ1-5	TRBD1	TGTGCCAGCAGCGGCCCGACAGGGGATAGCAATCAGCCCCAGCATTTT	CASSGPTGDSNQPQHF
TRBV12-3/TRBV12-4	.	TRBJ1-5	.	TGTGCCAGCAGTTCCAGGGAGGGGAGCAATCAGCCCCAGCATTTT	CASSSREGSNQPQHF
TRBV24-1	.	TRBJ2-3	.	TGTGCCACCAGTGATCCGGCGCGGGCAGATACGCAGTATTTT	CATSDPARADTQYF
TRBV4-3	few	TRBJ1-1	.	TGCGCCAGCAGCCAGGCCAAAATCAGGAACACTGAAGCTTTCTTT	CASSQAKIRNTEAFF